Below, 20 T cell receptor beta chains from the same sample are listed, as sequenced in a study of vaccination and CD4 T cells after COVID-19. Specified time point: late sampling 161 to 241 days after vaccination in three convalescent patients. The treatment here: approximately 9-day PBMC culture with coronavirus spike peptide pools or control peptides (ViraFEST assay). The antigens of these receptors remain unknown. Cultured CD4+ T cell DNA underwent sequencing with the Oncomine TCR Beta short-read assay. Via MiXCR, TCRdb re-called the PCR reads, giving one row per CDR3 protein. The sample yields more than 20,000 distinct CDR3 sequences, 46% seen once. The sequenced sample was CD4+ T cells from blood, cultured in vitro, obtained about 7 months after SARS-CoV-2 vaccination. These receptors came from a human donor who had recovered from COVID-19.

The chain employs TRBV6-2 or TRBV6-3 and TRBJ1-1; tentative D call: TRBD1 (6 bases). The V and J ends lost 4 bases and 5 bases respectively, with 20 bases between them. This CDR3 has 16 residues. CDR1 MNHEY and CDR2 SVGEGT come from the germline V gene. This CDR3 reads CASSSWDRPTGTEAFF. In DNA form, the CDR3 reads TGTGCCAGCAGTTCCTGGGACCGACCTACAGGGACTGAAGCTTTCTTT.

The rearrangement uses TRBV6-5 and TRBJ1-2; no firm D call. Deletions cut 2 bases from V and 8 bases from J, with 12 bases between. This CDR3 contains 13 residues. Looked up from germline, CDR1 is MNHEY and CDR2 is SVGAGI. The CDR3 nucleotides are TGTGCCAGCAGTTACCCCGGCTTCGGGGGCTACACCTTC. The encoded protein is CASSYPGFGGYTF.

This clonotype was recorded a few times. The CDR3: CATSGTRDLKTQYF. CDR3 DNA sequence: TGTGCCACCAGTGGAACCAGGGACCTAAAGACCCAGTACTTC. The chain has TRBV24-1 and TRBJ2-5; either TRBD1 or TRBD2 may supply D (5 bases each). CDR1 is KGHDR and CDR2 is SFDVKD in the germline V gene. Trimming pared 5 bases from V and 6 bases from J, leaving 15 bases between. The CDR3 runs 14 residues.

V usage is TRBV7-2 and J usage is TRBJ1-5; D not resolved. The germline gives CDR1 SGHTA, CDR2 FQGNSA. V lost 3 bases and J lost 2, with 8 bases in between. This CDR3 contains 14 residues. CDR3 sequence (DNA): TGTGCCAGCAGCTTCGACAAAGGCAATCAGCCCCAGCATTTT. Translating gives CASSFDKGNQPQHF. Full variable domain (outside the CDR3, taken from reference TRBV7-2 and TRBJ1-5): GAGVSQSPSNKVTEKGKDVELRCDPISGHTALYWYRQSLGQGLEFLIYFQGNSAPDKSGLPSDRFSAERTGGSVSTLTIQRTQQEDSAVYLCASSFDKGNQPQHFGDGTRLSIL.

This chain links TRBV19 with TRBJ2-7; tentatively, D is TRBD1 (6 bases). The germline CDR1 and CDR2 sequences are LNHDA and SQIVND (reference sequence). Trimming cost V 5 bases and J 3 bases, with 14 bases left between them. The CDR3 runs to 14 residues. The CDR3 nucleotides read TGTGCCAGTAGTCCGACCCCGGACAGCTACGAGCAGTACTTC. The encoded protein is CASSPTPDSYEQYF.

The genes are TRBV20-1 and TRBJ2-7, with 11 positions matching TRBD2. The CDR3 spans 13 residues. After removal of 6 bases from V and 2 bases from J, the junction contained 3 bases not matched to a gene. Looked up from germline, CDR1 is DFQATT and CDR2 is SNEGSKA (reference sequence). This CDR3 is CSATSGGAYEQYF. The CDR3 DNA reads TGCAGTGCAACTAGCGGGGGTGCCTACGAGCAGTACTTC.

This clonotype was counted only a few times. The rearrangement joins TRBV7-2 to TRBJ2-4; 7 nucleotides align to TRBD1. The CDR3 runs to 16 residues. CDR1 SGHTA and CDR2 FQGNSA come from the germline V gene. With 5 bases clipped from V and 7 bases from J, the junction kept 14 bases outside the gene matches. In DNA, the CDR3 is TGTGCCAGCAGCGGAAGGGGGCAAAACGGGTATAACATTCAGTACTTC. Translated: CASSGRGQNGYNIQYF.

V is TRBV6-2 or TRBV6-3 and J is TRBJ1-2; TRBD1 might be the D (5 bases). CDR1 is MNHEY and CDR2 is SVGEGT in the germline V gene. The CDR3 sequence is 14 residues long. Trimming pared 6 bases from V and 4 bases from J, leaving 15 bases between. The CDR3 protein is CASRRPRDSYGYTF. In nucleotides, the CDR3 is TGTGCCAGCAGACGTCCCCGGGACTCCTATGGCTACACCTTC.

This chain connects TRBV24-1 to TRBJ2-2, with D perhaps TRBD1 or TRBD2 (5 bases each). Germline V gene data show CDR1 as KGHDR and CDR2 as SFDVKD. CDR3 length: 10 residues. Trimming pared 10 bases from V and 6 bases from J, leaving 5 bases between. In DNA, the CDR3 is TGTGCCACGGGGGCCGGGGAGCTGTTTTTT. It translates to CATGAGELFF.

A remark on this clonotype: The junction departs from the called germline gene at one end, perhaps through a read error. The chain combines TRBV6-1 with TRBJ2-1; 8 bases map to TRBD1. Per germline, CDR1 MNHNS and CDR2 SASEGT. There are 12 residues in the CDR3. CDR3 coding DNA: TGTGCCAGCAGTACCACAGGGGGGACTCGCGTCTTC. The encoded protein is CASSTTGGTRVF.

The chain is built from TRBV6-5 and TRBJ1-2; D possibly corresponds to TRBD1 (6 bases). The V end lost 0 bases, the J end lost 8 bases, and 13 bases lay between the germline ends. CDR3 length: 14 residues. Germline-derived CDR1 and CDR2 are MNHEY and SVGAGI. This CDR3 reads CASSYSNGQSGYTF. The CDR3 region has the DNA TGTGCCAGCAGTTACTCGAACGGACAGAGCGGCTACACCTTC.

The V call is TRBV7-2, the J call TRBJ2-7; 8 bases match TRBD2. V was clipped by 5 bases and J by 1 base; unmatched bases: 13. There are 17 residues in the CDR3. Looked up from germline, CDR1 is SGHTA and CDR2 is FQGNSA. The CDR3 loop reads CASSAWGGSGASYEQYF. For the CDR3, the DNA is TGTGCCAGCAGCGCCTGGGGGGGTAGCGGGGCGTCCTACGAGCAGTACTTC.

This clonotype was observed a few times. This chain links TRBV6-2 or TRBV6-3 with TRBJ2-1; D is unresolved. Trimming left V 6 bases short and J 6 bases short, with 9 bases between. The CDR3 contains 12 residues. Looked up from germline, CDR1 is MNHEY and CDR2 is SVGEGT. The CDR3 region is CASSNPGNEQFF. CDR3 DNA sequence: TGTGCCAGCAGCAACCCAGGCAATGAGCAGTTCTTC.

In its sample, this clonotype was seen a few times. An end of the junction differs from the germline gene, which may be a read error. V usage is TRBV20-1 and J usage is TRBJ2-1, with TRBD2 matching over 10 bases. The CDR3 sequence is 14 residues long. Germline V gene lookup returns CDR1 DFQATT and CDR2 SNEGSKA (reference sequence). This chain's CDR3 is CSARGTGTSVLQIF. The DNA for the CDR3 is TGCAGTGCTAGAGGTACCGGGACTAGCGTCCTACAGATCTTC.

This clonotype has a handful of counts. V usage is TRBV11-3 and J usage is TRBJ2-7; tentatively, D is TRBD1 (6 bases). There are 14 residues in the CDR3. In germline, CDR1 is SGHNT, CDR2 YENEEA. The germline V and J ends were trimmed by 1 base and 3 bases, with 10 bases remaining between them. The CDR3 nucleotides read TGTGCCAGCAGCTTAGGGACAGATCGCTACGAGCAGTACTTC. It specifies CASSLGTDRYEQYF. The whole variable domain, filled in from reference TRBV11-3 and TRBJ2-7, reads EAGVVQSPRYKIIEKKQPVAFWCNPISGHNTLYWYLQNLGQGPELLIRYENEEAVDDSQLPKDRFSAERLKGVDSTLKIQPAELGDSAVYLCASSLGTDRYEQYFGPGTRLTVT.

This clonotype was observed a few times. The chain employs TRBV10-3 and TRBJ1-2; a weak D match, TRBD1 (6 bases). Trimming took 9 bases from V and 4 from J, leaving 15 bases between them. The CDR3 runs 13 residues. CDR1 ENHRY and CDR2 SYGVKD come from the germline V gene. Here the CDR3 DNA reads TGTGCCATGTCATCCGGGACAACCTATGGCTACACCTTC. Translation: CAMSSGTTYGYTF.

V and J are TRBV19 and TRBJ2-5, with D tentatively TRBD1 or TRBD2 (5 bases each). The V gene lost 3 bases and the J gene lost 5 bases, with 16 bases spanning the gap. The CDR3 totals 15 residues. Germline values: CDR1 LNHDA, CDR2 SQIVND (reference sequence). This chain's CDR3 is CASSMIGRERETQYF. For the CDR3, the DNA is TGTGCCAGTAGTATGATTGGCAGGGAGCGGGAGACCCAGTACTTC.

The chain has TRBV20-1 and TRBJ1-6, with D possibly being TRBD1 (6 bases). Trimming pared 2 bases from V and 6 bases from J, leaving 14 bases between. The CDR3 contains 15 residues. Germline CDR1 reads DFQATT; CDR2 reads SNEGSKA (reference sequence). The CDR3 spells CSARQTGSGNSPLHF. The CDR3 DNA follows: TGCAGTGCTAGACAAACAGGGTCCGGTAATTCACCCCTCCACTTT.

CDR3 residues: CASSFGITEAFF. In nucleotides, the CDR3 is TGTGCCAGCAGCTTTGGTATTACTGAAGCTTTCTTT. V and J are TRBV7-2 and TRBJ1-1; the D is unclear. The V gene lost 3 bases and the J gene lost 5 bases, with 7 bases spanning the gap. Germline CDR1 SGHTA, CDR2 FQGNSA. This CDR3 has 12 residues.

The chain is built from TRBV4-2 and TRBJ2-3, with 7 bases lining up with TRBD1. Unmatched junction bases numbered 7, after V lost 3 bases and J lost 4 bases. The CDR3 is made up of 15 amino acids. Germline V CDR1 and CDR2: LGHNA, YNFKEQ. The CDR3 loop reads CASSHPTGSADTQYF. CDR3 sequence (DNA): TGTGCCAGCAGCCACCCGACAGGGTCTGCAGATACGCAGTATTTT.